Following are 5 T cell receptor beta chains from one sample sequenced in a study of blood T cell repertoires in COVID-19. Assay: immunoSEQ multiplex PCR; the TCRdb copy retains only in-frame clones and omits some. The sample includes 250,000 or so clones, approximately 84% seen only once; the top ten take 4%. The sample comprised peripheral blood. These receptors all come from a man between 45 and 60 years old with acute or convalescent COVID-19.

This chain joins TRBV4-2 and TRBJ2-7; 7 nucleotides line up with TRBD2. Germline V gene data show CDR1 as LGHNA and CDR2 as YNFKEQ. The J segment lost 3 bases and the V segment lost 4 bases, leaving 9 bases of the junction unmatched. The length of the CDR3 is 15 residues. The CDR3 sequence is CASSPHRLAIYEQYF. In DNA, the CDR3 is TGTGCCAGCAGCCCACACAGACTAGCAATCTACGAGCAGTACTTC.

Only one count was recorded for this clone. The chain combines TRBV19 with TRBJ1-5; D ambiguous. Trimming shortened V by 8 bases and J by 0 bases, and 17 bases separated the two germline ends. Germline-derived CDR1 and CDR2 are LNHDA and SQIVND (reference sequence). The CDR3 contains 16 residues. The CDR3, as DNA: TGTGCCAGTCACCGTGGCTTCGGGTATAGCAATCAGCCCCAGCATTTT. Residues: CASHRGFGYSNQPQHF.

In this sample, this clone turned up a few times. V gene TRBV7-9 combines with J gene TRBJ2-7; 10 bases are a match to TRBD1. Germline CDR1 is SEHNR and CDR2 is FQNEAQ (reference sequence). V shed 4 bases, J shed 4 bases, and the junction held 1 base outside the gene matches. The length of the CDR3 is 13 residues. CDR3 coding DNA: TGTGCCAGCAGCTCGGACAGGGGGTACGAGCAGTACTTC. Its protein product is CASSSDRGYEQYF.

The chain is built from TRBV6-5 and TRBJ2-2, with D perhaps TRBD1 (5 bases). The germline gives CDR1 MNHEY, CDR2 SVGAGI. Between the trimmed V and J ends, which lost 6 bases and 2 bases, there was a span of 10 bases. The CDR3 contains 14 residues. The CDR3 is CASRTGINTGELFF. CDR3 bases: TGTGCCAGCAGAACAGGAATTAACACCGGGGAGCTGTTTTTT.

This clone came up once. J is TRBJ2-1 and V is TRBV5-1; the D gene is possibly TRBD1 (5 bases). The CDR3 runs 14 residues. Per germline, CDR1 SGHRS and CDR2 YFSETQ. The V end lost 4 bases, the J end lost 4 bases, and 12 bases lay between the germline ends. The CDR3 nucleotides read TGCGCCAGCAGCCCTGTGGGGCCGTACAATGAGCAGTTCTTC. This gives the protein CASSPVGPYNEQFF. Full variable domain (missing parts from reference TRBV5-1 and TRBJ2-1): KAGVTQTPRYLIKTRGQQVTLSCSPISGHRSVSWYQQTPGQGLQFLFEYFSETQRNKGNFPGRFSGRQFSNSRSEMNVSTLELGDSALYLCASSPVGPYNEQFFGPGTRLTVL.